This T cell receptor beta chain was profiled in a study of T cells in Graves' hyperthyroidism and ophthalmopathy. The wider study: Blood was drawn when the patient was first diagnosed and still untreated. Study-level results: Ophthalmopathy was distinguished from stable hyperthyroidism by 13 V-J signatures.

This clonotype was counted ten times or more. What it recognizes is unknown. RNA transcripts yielded amplified TCR beta CDR3 regions. Using the HTBI primer set, a first-round RT-PCR was run on the TCR CDR3. TCRdb redid the calling of the multiplex PCR reads with MiXCR, one entry per CDR3 protein. The sample lists more than 500,000 distinct CDR3 sequences, around 15% seen once, with less than 4.5% in the top ten. Absence of ophthalmopathy progression within 18 months defined stable Graves' hyperthyroidism. Those patients with uncontrolled infection, other autoimmune disease, pregnancy or lactation were excluded. The TCR was taken from a woman aged 25-40 years with Graves' hyperthyroidism. The sample consisted of blood.

The CDR3 nucleotides are TGTGCCAGCAGTTTTAGCGGCTTCTTGAATGAGCAGTTCTTC. The encoded protein is CASSFSGFLNEQFF. The genes are TRBV27 and TRBJ2-1; D perhaps matches TRBD2 (6 bases). The CDR3 is made up of 14 amino acids. Germline V gene data show CDR1 as MNHEY and CDR2 as SMNVEV (reference sequence). V dropped 3 bases and J dropped 7 bases, with 13 bases sitting between them.